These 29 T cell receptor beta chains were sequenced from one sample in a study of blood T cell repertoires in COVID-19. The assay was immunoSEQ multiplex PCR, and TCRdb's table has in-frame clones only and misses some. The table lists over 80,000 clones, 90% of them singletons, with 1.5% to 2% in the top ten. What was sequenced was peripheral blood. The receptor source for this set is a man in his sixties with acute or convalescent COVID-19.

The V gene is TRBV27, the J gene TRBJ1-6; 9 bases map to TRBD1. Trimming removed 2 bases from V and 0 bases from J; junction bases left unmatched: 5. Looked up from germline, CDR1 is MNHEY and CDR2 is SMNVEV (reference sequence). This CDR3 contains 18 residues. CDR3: CASSLGQGLGSYNSPLHF. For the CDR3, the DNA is TGTGCCAGCAGTTTAGGACAGGGGTTAGGCTCCTATAATTCACCCCTCCACTTT.

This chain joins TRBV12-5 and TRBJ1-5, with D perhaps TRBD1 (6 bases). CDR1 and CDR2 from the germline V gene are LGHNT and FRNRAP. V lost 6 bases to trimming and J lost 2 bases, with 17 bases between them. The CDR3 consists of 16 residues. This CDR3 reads CASGQKQGQGNQPQHF. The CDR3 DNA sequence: TGTGCTAGTGGACAGAAACAGGGTCAAGGCAATCAGCCCCAGCATTTT.

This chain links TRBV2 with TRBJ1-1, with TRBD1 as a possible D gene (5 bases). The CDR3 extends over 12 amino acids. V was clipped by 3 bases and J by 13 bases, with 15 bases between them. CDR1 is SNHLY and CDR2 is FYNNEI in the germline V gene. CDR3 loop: CASSEGGLSFFF. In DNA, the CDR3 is TGTGCCAGCAGTGAGGGGGGACTATCCTTTTTCTTT.

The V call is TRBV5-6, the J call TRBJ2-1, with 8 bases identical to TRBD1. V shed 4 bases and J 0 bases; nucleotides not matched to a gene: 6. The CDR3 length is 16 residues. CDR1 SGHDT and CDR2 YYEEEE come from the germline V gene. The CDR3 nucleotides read TGTGCCAGCAGCCTAAGGACAGGGAGCTCCTACAATGAGCAGTTCTTC. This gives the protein CASSLRTGSSYNEQFF.

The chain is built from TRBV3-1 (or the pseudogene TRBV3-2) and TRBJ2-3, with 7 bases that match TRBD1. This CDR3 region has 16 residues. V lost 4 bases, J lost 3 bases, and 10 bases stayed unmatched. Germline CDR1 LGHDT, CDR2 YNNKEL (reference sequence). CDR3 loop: CASSPCDRAGTDTQYF. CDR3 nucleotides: TGTGCCAGCAGCCCCTGCGACAGGGCTGGGACAGATACGCAGTATTTT.

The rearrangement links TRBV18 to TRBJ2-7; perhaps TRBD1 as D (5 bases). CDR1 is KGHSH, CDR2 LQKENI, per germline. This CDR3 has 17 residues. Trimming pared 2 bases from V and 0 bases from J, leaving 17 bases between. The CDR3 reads CASSPRIQDPSSYEQYF. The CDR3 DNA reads TGTGCCAGCTCACCAAGGATACAGGATCCTAGCTCCTACGAGCAGTACTTC.

This chain's CDR3 is CAWSGLAGGPGTQYF. For the CDR3, the DNA is TGTGCCTGGAGCGGTCTAGCGGGAGGGCCGGGGACCCAGTACTTC. The gene calls are TRBV30 and TRBJ2-5, with 12 nucleotides matching TRBD2. The ends lost 3 bases at V and 7 bases at J; junction bases unmatched: 9. Germline V gene lookup returns CDR1 GTSNPN and CDR2 SVGIG (reference sequence). The CDR3 spans 15 residues.

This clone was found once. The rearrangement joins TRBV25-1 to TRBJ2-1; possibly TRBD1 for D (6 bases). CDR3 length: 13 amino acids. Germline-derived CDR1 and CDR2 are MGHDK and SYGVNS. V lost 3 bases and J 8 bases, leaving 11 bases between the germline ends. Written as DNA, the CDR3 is TGTGCCAGCAGTGACCTCCAGGGGTATGAGCAGTTCTTC. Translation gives CASSDLQGYEQFF.

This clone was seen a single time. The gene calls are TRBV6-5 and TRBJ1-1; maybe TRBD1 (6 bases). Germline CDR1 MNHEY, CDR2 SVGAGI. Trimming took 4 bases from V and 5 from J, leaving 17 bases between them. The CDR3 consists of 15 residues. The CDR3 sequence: CASSSQTGRETEAFF. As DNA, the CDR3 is TGTGCCAGCAGTTCTCAAACAGGGCGGGAGACTGAAGCTTTCTTT.

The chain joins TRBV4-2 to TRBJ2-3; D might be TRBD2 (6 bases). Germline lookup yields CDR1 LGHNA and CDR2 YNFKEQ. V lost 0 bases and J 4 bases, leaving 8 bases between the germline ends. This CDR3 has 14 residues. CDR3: CASSQDGSSDTQYF. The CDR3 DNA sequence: TGTGCCAGCAGCCAAGACGGGAGCTCAGATACGCAGTATTTT.

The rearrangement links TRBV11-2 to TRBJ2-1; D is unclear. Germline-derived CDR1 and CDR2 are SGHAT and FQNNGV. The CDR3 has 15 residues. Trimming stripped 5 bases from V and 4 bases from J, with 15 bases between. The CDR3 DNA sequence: TGTGCCAGCAGCCCCCGAGTAGAAGCGTACAATGAGCAGTTCTTC. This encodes CASSPRVEAYNEQFF. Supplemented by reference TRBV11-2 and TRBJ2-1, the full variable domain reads EAGVAQSPRYKIIEKRQSVAFWCNPISGHATLYWYQQILGQGPKLLIQFQNNGVVDDSQLPKDRFSAERLKGVDSTLKIQPAKLEDSAVYLCASSPRVEAYNEQFFGPGTRLTVL.

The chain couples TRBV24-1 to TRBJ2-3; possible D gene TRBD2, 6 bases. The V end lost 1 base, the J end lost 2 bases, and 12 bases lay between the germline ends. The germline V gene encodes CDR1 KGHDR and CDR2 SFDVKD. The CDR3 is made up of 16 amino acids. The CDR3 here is CATSDFSAGYTDTQYF. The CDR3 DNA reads TGTGCCACCAGTGATTTTTCTGCGGGGTACACAGATACGCAGTATTTT.

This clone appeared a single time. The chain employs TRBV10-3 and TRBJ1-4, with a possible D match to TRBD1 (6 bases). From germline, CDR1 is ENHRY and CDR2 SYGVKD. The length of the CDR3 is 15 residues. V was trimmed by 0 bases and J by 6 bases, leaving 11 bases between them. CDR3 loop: CAISESLGADEKLFF. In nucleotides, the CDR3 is TGTGCCATCAGTGAGTCACTGGGGGCCGATGAAAAACTGTTTTTT.

The CDR3 DNA reads TGTGCCAGTAGGTTAGGGGGCCAGGGACAGCCCCAGCATTTT. As protein: CASRLGGQGQPQHF. The gene calls are TRBV19 and TRBJ1-5, with 7 positions matching TRBD1. V lost 6 bases, J lost 7 bases, and 9 bases stayed unmatched. Germline CDR1 and CDR2: LNHDA and SQIVND (reference sequence). This CDR3 has 14 residues. Looking up the rest from reference TRBV19 and TRBJ1-5 gives the full variable domain: DGGITQSPKYLFRKEGQNVTLSCEQNLNHDAMYWYRQDPGQGLRLIYYSQIVNDFQKGDIAEGYSVSREKKESFPLTVTSAQKNPTAFYLCASRLGGQGQPQHFGDGTRLSIL.

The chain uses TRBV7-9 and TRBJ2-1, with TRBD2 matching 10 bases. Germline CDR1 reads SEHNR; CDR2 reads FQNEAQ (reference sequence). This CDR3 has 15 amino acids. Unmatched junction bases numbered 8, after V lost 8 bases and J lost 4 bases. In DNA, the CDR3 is TGTGCCAGCCCGGACCTAGCGGGGGTGTACAATGAGCAGTTCTTC. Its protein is CASPDLAGVYNEQFF. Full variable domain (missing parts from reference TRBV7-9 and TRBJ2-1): DTGVSQNPRHKITKRGQNVTFRCDPISEHNRLYWYRQTLGQGPEFLTYFQNEAQLEKSRLLSDRFSAERPKGSFSTLEIQRTEQGDSAMYLCASPDLAGVYNEQFFGPGTRLTVL.

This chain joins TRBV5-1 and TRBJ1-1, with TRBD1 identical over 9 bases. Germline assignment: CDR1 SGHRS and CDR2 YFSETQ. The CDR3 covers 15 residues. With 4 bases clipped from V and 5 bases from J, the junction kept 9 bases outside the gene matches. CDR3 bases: TGCGCCAGCAGCCCGGGACAGGGAGGGGTAACTGAAGCTTTCTTT. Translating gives CASSPGQGGVTEAFF.

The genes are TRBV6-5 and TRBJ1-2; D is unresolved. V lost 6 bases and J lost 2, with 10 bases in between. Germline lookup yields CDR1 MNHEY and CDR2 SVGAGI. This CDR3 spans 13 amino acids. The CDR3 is CASSMLENYGYTF. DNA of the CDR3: TGTGCCAGCAGCATGCTCGAGAACTATGGCTACACCTTC.

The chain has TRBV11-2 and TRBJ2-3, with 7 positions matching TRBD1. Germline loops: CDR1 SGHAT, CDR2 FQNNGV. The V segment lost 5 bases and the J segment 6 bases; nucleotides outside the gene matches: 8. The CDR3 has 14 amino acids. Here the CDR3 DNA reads TGTGCCAGCAGCCGGGGACAGTATAAGGATACGCAGTATTTT. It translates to CASSRGQYKDTQYF.

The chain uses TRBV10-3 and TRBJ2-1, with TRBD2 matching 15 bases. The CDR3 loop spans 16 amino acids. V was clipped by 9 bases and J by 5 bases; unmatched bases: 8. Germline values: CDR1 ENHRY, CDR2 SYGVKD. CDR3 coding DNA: TGTGCCATACAGGCCGGGACTAGCGGGAGGAACAATGAGCAGTTCTTC. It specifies CAIQAGTSGRNNEQFF.

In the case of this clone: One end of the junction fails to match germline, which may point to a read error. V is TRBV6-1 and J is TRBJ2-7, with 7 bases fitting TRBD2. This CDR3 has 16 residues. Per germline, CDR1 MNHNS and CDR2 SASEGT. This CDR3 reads CASREDGRGKFYEQYF. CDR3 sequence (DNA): TGTGCCAGCAGAGAAGATGGGAGGGGAAAATTCTACGAGCAGTACTTC.

The CDR3 sequence is CASRQQGAGQPQHF. CDR3 bases: TGTGCCAGCAGACAACAGGGGGCTGGACAGCCCCAGCATTTT. V gene TRBV6-6 combines with J gene TRBJ1-5; 9 bases fit TRBD1. J gave up 7 bases and V 6 bases, and 7 bases lay outside the gene matches. The CDR3 spans 14 residues. Per the germline V gene, CDR1 is MNHNY and CDR2 is SVGAGI (reference sequence).

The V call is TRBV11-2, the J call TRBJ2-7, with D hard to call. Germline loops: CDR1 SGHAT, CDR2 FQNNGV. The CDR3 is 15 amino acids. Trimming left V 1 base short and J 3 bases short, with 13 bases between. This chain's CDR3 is CASSLGSPPLYEQYF. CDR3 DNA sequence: TGTGCCAGCAGCTTAGGTTCTCCCCCCCTCTACGAGCAGTACTTC. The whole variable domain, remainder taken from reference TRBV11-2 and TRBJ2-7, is EAGVAQSPRYKIIEKRQSVAFWCNPISGHATLYWYQQILGQGPKLLIQFQNNGVVDDSQLPKDRFSAERLKGVDSTLKIQPAKLEDSAVYLCASSLGSPPLYEQYFGPGTRLTVT.

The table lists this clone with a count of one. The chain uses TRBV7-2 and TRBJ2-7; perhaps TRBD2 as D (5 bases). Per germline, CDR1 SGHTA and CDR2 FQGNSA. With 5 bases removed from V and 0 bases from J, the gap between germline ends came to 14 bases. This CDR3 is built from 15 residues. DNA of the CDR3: TGTGCCAGCAGCCTTGGGCGGGCCAGCTCCTACGAGCAGTACTTC. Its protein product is CASSLGRASSYEQYF.

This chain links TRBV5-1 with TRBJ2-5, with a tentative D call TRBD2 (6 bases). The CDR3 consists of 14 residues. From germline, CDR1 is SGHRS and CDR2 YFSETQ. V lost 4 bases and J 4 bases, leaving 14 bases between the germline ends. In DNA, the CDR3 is TGCGCCAGCAGCCAGGAGGGTCCAAGAGAGACCCAGTACTTC. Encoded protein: CASSQEGPRETQYF.

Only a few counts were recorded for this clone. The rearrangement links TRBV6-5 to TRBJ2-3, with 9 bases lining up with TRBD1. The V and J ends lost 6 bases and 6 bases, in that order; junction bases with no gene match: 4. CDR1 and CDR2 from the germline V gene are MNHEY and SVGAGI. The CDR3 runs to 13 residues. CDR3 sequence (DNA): TGTGCCAGCAGGGGGACAGGGTCCGATACGCAGTATTTT. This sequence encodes CASRGTGSDTQYF.

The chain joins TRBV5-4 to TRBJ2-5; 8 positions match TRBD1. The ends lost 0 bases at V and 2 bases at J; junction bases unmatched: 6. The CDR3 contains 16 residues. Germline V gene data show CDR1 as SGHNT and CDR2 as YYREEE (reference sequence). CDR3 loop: CASSLGAGGRQETQYF. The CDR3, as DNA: TGTGCCAGCAGCTTGGGGGCAGGGGGCCGGCAAGAGACCCAGTACTTC.

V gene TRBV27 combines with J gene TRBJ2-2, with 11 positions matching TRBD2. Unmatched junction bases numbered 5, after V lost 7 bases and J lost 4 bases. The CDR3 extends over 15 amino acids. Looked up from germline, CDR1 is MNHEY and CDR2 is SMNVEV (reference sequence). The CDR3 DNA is TGTGCCAGCACCTGGACTAGCGGGTCCACCGGGGAGCTGTTTTTT. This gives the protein CASTWTSGSTGELFF.

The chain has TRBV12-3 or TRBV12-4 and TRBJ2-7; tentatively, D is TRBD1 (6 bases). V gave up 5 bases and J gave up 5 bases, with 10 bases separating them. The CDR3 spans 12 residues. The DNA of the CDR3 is TGTGCCAGCAGTCTCAGGGGACACGAGCAGTACTTC. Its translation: CASSLRGHEQYF.

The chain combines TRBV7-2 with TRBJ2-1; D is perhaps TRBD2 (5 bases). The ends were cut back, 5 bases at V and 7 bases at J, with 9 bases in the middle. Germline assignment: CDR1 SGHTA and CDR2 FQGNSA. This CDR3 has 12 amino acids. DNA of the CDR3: TGTGCCAGCAGCCCGACTAAAAATGAGCAGTTCTTC. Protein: CASSPTKNEQFF.